Below, 14 T cell receptor beta chains from the same sample are listed, as sequenced in a study of cytomegalovirus exposure and HLA in healthy donors. PCR amplification relied on 60 Vbeta primers (plus 13 Jbeta primers). Only in-frame clones appear in the TCRdb table, and some are missing; sequencing was by immunoSEQ multiplex PCR. The repertoire holds roughly 200,000 clones, with 77% as singletons. Sequenced sample: PBMCs. The source of these receptors is a woman aged 60-70 years in good health and CMV-seropositive.

The rearrangement joins TRBV7-3 to TRBJ2-5; maybe TRBD1 (6 bases). V lost 3 bases and J 5 bases, leaving 13 bases between the germline ends. Germline assignment: CDR1 SGHTA and CDR2 FQGTGA. This CDR3 spans 14 amino acids. This CDR3 reads CASSFQGRGETQYF. CDR3 nucleotide sequence: TGTGCCAGCAGCTTTCAGGGGAGAGGGGAGACCCAGTACTTC.

This chain joins TRBV18 and TRBJ2-5; weak D call: TRBD2 (5 bases). Germline CDR1 KGHSH, CDR2 LQKENI. The CDR3 runs to 15 residues. Trimming removed 3 bases at V and 2 bases at J, with 13 bases between. CDR3 region: CASSPPLAVQETQYF. The CDR3 DNA reads as TGTGCCAGCTCACCTCCTCTAGCTGTTCAAGAGACCCAGTACTTC.

This chain connects TRBV7-9 to TRBJ2-7, with no clear D. The germline gives CDR1 SEHNR, CDR2 FQNEAQ (reference sequence). V was shortened by 2 bases and J by 5 bases, with 19 bases between the two germline ends. This CDR3 is 16 amino acids long. DNA for the CDR3: TGTGCCAGCAGCTTAAATGGCCCAGTTGGTGCGGACGAGCAGTACTTC. Amino acids: CASSLNGPVGADEQYF.

CDR3: CASSFTLQGMNTEAFF. The CDR3 DNA reads TGCGCCAGCAGCTTTACACTTCAGGGAATGAACACTGAAGCTTTCTTT. The rearrangement uses TRBV4-1 and TRBJ1-1, with D possibly being TRBD1 (5 bases). The length of the CDR3 is 16 residues. The V gene's germline CDR1 is MGHRA and CDR2 YSYEKL. Trimming pared 5 bases from V and 0 bases from J, leaving 16 bases between.

This clone was counted between two and nine times. The chain is built from TRBV5-3 and TRBJ1-5; the match to TRBD1 covers 8 bases. TRBV5-3 is annotated as an ORF whose role is uncertain. J gave up 7 bases and V 2 bases, and 14 bases lay outside the gene matches. This CDR3 comprises 17 residues. Here the CDR3 DNA reads TGTGCCAGAAGCTTCCTCCCTAAGGACAGGGCTGGCCAGCCCCAGCATTTT. Its protein product is CARSFLPKDRAGQPQHF.

This rearrangement joins TRBV25-1 to TRBJ1-2; 8 positions match TRBD1. This CDR3 region has 12 residues. Germline V gene data show CDR1 as MGHDK and CDR2 as SYGVNS. J gave up 8 bases and V 6 bases, and 5 bases lay outside the gene matches. As DNA, the CDR3 is TGTGCCAGCAGCCACACAGGGGGAGGCTACACCTTC. It encodes CASSHTGGGYTF.

The V call is TRBV9, the J call TRBJ2-5; 7 nucleotides match TRBD2. The CDR3 has 12 amino acids. CDR1 and CDR2 (germline): SGDLS, YYNGEE. Losses at the gene ends were 7 bases for V and 5 bases for J; bases not matched to a gene: 5. The chain's CDR3 is CASGGGSETQYF. CDR3 nucleotides: TGTGCCAGCGGGGGGGGGTCTGAGACCCAGTACTTC.

This clone was observed once. The chain couples TRBV27 to TRBJ1-2, with TRBD1 matching 9 bases. There are 15 residues in the CDR3. The V segment lost 5 bases and the J segment 5 bases; nucleotides outside the gene matches: 9. In germline, CDR1 is MNHEY, CDR2 SMNVEV (reference sequence). The CDR3 bases are TGTGCCAGCAGTCCACGGACAGGGGTGGGGTATGGCTACACCTTC. This codes for CASSPRTGVGYGYTF.

This sequence joins TRBV6-4 and TRBJ1-5; D might be TRBD1 (5 bases). Looked up from germline, CDR1 is MRHNA and CDR2 is SNTAGT. The CDR3 sequence is 15 residues long. V was shortened by 3 bases and J by 1 base, with 10 bases between the two germline ends. CDR3 sequence reads: CASSEIGASNQPQHF. The CDR3 DNA follows: TGTGCCAGCAGTGAGATAGGGGCGAGCAATCAGCCCCAGCATTTT.

This sequence joins TRBV9 and TRBJ2-3; 12 nucleotides agree with TRBD2. Trimming took 2 bases from V and 9 from J; bases not matched to a gene: 7. The CDR3 is made up of 15 amino acids. Germline lookup yields CDR1 SGDLS and CDR2 YYNGEE. CDR3 region: CASSVTSGSEGTQYF. For the CDR3, the DNA is TGTGCCAGCAGCGTGACTAGCGGGAGCGAAGGAACGCAGTATTTT.

The rearrangement joins TRBV30 to TRBJ1-1, with D possibly being TRBD1 (5 bases). Germline loops: CDR1 GTSNPN, CDR2 SVGIG (reference sequence). CDR3 length: 13 residues. Trimming cost V 3 bases and J 0 bases, with 8 bases left between them. CDR3 bases: TGTGCCTGGAGACAAGGGGTGAACACTGAAGCTTTCTTT. Its translation is CAWRQGVNTEAFF.

CDR3 sequence: CASSPGRRGTDTQYF. The CDR3 nucleotides read TGTGCCAGCAGCCCGGGGAGGCGGGGCACAGATACGCAGTATTTT. The V call is TRBV7-6, the J call TRBJ2-3; D might be TRBD2 (6 bases). Per germline, CDR1 SGHVS and CDR2 FNYEAQ. This CDR3 has 15 amino acids. Trimming stripped 5 bases from V and 1 base from J, with 13 bases between.

The chain couples TRBV4-1 to TRBJ1-5, with D tentatively TRBD1 (6 bases). This CDR3 region has 16 residues. V lost 4 bases and J lost 6, with 19 bases in between. CDR1 is MGHRA, CDR2 YSYEKL, per germline. The CDR3 DNA sequence: TGCGCCAGCAGCCCAGCGGGGGCCGTCCGAAGTCAGCCCCAGCATTTT. Its translation is CASSPAGAVRSQPQHF.

This clone was found once. The chain is built from TRBV19 and TRBJ1-3; D gene unclear. Per the germline V gene, CDR1 is LNHDA and CDR2 is SQIVND (reference sequence). This CDR3 spans 14 amino acids. The germline V and J ends were trimmed by 6 bases and 3 bases, with 12 bases remaining between them. In DNA form, the CDR3 reads TGTGCCAGTAGACGTTCGGGAGGTGGAAACACCATATATTTT. Translating gives CASRRSGGGNTIYF.